This T cell receptor beta chain came from a study of blood T cell repertoires in COVID-19. The wider study: In each case, the material was cDNA or gDNA derived from T cells, B-cell-depleted T cells, or PBMCs.

The CDR3 is 17 residues long. The V gene end was trimmed by 1 base and the J gene end by 4 bases; junction bases not matched to a gene: 9. Germline loops: CDR1 LGHNT, CDR2 FRNRAP. Repertoires were generated with immunoSEQ multiplex PCR, while TCRdb's copy carries only in-frame clones and drops some. This table holds about 150,000 clones, over 85% found once. This sequence was found in a human donor in a cohort sampled during active COVID-19. The sequencing input was peripheral blood. The V and J genes are TRBV12-5 and TRBJ1-5; TRBD1 aligns across 8 bases. The CDR3 DNA sequence: TGTGCTAGTGGTTTGGCCCACCCCAGGGGGCCGAATCAGCCCCAGCATTTT. Translating it yields CASGLAHPRGPNQPQHF.